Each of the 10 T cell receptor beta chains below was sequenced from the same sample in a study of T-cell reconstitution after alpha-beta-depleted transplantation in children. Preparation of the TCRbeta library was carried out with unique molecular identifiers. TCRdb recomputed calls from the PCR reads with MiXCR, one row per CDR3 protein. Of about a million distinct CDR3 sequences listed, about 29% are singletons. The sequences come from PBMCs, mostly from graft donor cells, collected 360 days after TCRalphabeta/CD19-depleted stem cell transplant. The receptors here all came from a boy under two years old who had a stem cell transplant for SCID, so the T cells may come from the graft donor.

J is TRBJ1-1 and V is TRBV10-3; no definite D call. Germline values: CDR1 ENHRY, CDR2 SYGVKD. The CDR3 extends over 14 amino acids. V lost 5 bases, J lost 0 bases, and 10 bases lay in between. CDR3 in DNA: TGTGCCATCAGTTCTAATCTAGTGAACACTGAAGCTTTCTTT. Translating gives CAISSNLVNTEAFF.

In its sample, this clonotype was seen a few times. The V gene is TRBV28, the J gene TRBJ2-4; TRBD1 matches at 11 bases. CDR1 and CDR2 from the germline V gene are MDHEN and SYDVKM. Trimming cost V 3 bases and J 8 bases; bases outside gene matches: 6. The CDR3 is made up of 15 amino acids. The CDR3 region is CASSFPGTGGHIQYF. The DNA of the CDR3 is TGTGCCAGCAGTTTCCCCGGGACAGGGGGTCACATTCAGTACTTC. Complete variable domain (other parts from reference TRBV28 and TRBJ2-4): DVKVTQSSRYLVKRTGEKVFLECVQDMDHENMFWYRQDPGLGLRLIYFSYDVKMKEKGDIPEGYSVSREKKERFSLILESASTNQTSMYLCASSFPGTGGHIQYFGAGTRLSVL.

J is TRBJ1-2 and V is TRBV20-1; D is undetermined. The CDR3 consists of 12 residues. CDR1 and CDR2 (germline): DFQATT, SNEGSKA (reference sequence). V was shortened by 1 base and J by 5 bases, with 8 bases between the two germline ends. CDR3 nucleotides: TGCAGTGCTAGAGTATTAGGGTATGGCTACACCTTC. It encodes CSARVLGYGYTF.

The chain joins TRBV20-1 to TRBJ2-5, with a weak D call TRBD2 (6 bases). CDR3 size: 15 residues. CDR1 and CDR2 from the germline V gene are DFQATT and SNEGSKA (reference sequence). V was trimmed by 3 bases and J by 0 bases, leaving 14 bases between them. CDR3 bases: TGCAGTGCTAGCTGGGACTCGATCAACCAAGAGACCCAGTACTTC. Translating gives CSASWDSINQETQYF.

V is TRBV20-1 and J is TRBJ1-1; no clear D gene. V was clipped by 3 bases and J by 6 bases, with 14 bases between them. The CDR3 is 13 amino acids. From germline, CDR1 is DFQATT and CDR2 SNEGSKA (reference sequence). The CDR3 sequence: CSASTQVLAEAFF. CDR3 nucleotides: TGCAGTGCTAGCACCCAGGTCCTCGCTGAAGCTTTCTTT.

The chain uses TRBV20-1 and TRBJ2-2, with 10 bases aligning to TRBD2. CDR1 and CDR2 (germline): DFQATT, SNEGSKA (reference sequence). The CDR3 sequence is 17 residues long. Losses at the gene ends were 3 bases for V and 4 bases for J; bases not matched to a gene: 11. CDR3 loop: CSASSPAGGPGTGELFF. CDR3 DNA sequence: TGCAGTGCTAGTAGCCCAGCGGGGGGGCCGGGCACCGGGGAGCTGTTTTTT.

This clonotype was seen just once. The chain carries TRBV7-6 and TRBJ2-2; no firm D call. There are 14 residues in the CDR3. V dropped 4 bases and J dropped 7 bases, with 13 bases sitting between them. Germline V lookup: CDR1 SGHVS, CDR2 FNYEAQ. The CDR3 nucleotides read TGTGCCAGCAGCTCCGTACAAGCCAACGGGGAGCTGTTTTTT. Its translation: CASSSVQANGELFF.

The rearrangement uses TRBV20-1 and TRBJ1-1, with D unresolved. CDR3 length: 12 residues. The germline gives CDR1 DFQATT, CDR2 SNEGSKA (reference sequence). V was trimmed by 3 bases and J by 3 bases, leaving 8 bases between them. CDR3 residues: CSARAGYTEAFF. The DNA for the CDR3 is TGCAGTGCTAGGGCAGGCTACACTGAAGCTTTCTTT.

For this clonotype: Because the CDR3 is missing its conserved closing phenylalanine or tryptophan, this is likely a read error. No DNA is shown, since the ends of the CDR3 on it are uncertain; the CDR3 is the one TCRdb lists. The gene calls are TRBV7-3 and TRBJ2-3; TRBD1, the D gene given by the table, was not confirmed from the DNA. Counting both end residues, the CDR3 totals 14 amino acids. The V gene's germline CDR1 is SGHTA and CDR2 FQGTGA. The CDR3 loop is CASSLNPSAGAPSL.

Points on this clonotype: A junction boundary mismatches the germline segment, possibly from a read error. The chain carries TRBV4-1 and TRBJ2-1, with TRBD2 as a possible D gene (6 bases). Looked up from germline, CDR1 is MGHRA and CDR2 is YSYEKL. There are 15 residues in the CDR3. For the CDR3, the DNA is TGCGCCAGCAGCCAAGATGGGAGGCGAAGCAATGAGGAGTTCTTC. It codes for CASSQDGRRSNEEFF.